One and the same sample provided the 26 T cell receptor beta chains below, sequenced in a study of a mutant IDH1 vaccine in newly diagnosed glioma. Their antigen targets remain unknown. Time point defined: week 5, during vaccination. One vaccine dose held 300 ug of mutant IDH1 20-mer peptide and came with topical imiquimod. Method: immunoSEQ multiplex PCR; TCRdb's copy keeps in-frame clones and lacks some. The sample has about 83,000 clones, about 91% seen once. This material consisted of PBMCs, taken from a glioma patient whose treatment included an IDH1 peptide vaccine. Receptors were obtained from a woman in her fifties or sixties with glioma.

This clone was counted a single time. The genes are TRBV4-1 and TRBJ1-5; D remains ambiguous. The CDR3 sequence is 13 residues long. Trimming removed 0 bases from V and 0 bases from J, with 0 bases in between. The V gene's germline CDR1 is MGHRA and CDR2 YSYEKL. CDR3 loop: CASSQDSNQPQHF. For the CDR3, the DNA is TGCGCCAGCAGCCAAGATAGCAATCAGCCCCAGCATTTT.

The chain couples TRBV28 to TRBJ2-1; 12 bases are shared with TRBD2. The CDR3 length is 19 residues. Trimming took 8 bases from V and 1 from J; bases not matched to a gene: 15. Germline values: CDR1 MDHEN, CDR2 SYDVKM. This CDR3 is CASLNWASGRAGSYNEQFF. CDR3 bases: TGTGCCAGCCTGAACTGGGCTAGCGGGAGGGCCGGGTCCTACAATGAGCAGTTCTTC.

V usage is TRBV19 and J usage is TRBJ2-1, with 8 bases matching TRBD2. This CDR3 region has 14 residues. Germline lookup yields CDR1 LNHDA and CDR2 SQIVND (reference sequence). V was clipped by 3 bases and J by 2 bases; unmatched bases: 0. CDR3 loop: CASSIGGAYNEQFF. CDR3 coding DNA: TGTGCCAGTAGTATCGGGGGGGCCTACAATGAGCAGTTCTTC.

The chain combines TRBV7-2 with TRBJ1-6; no firm D call. V dropped 1 base and J dropped 6 bases, with 10 bases sitting between them. The CDR3 loop spans 15 amino acids. The germline CDR1 and CDR2 sequences are SGHTA and FQGNSA. CDR3 DNA: TGTGCCAGCAGCTTAGGGGCAGGACTTAATTCACCCCTCCACTTT. Protein sequence: CASSLGAGLNSPLHF. Full variable domain (missing parts from reference TRBV7-2 and TRBJ1-6): GAGVSQSPSNKVTEKGKDVELRCDPISGHTALYWYRQSLGQGLEFLIYFQGNSAPDKSGLPSDRFSAERTGGSVSTLTIQRTQQEDSAVYLCASSLGAGLNSPLHFGNGTRLTVT.

The rearrangement joins TRBV5-4 to TRBJ1-4; the D gene is possibly TRBD1 (5 bases). CDR1 and CDR2 (germline): SGHNT, YYREEE (reference sequence). The CDR3 has 13 amino acids. V was shortened by 4 bases and J by 5 bases, with 9 bases between the two germline ends. CDR3: CASSMGLNEKLFF. As DNA, the CDR3 is TGTGCCAGCAGCATGGGACTCAATGAAAAACTGTTTTTT.

The rearrangement joins TRBV5-1 to TRBJ2-7; TRBD2 might be the D (6 bases). Germline CDR1 is SGHRS and CDR2 is YFSETQ. Trimming took 0 bases from V and 5 from J, leaving 15 bases between them. The CDR3 extends over 15 amino acids. The CDR3 DNA sequence: TGCGCCAGCAGCTTGGCCGCGGAGCGGGTAGACGAGCAGTACTTC. As protein: CASSLAAERVDEQYF.

The rearrangement links TRBV7-9 to TRBJ1-2; no firm D call. The V gene lost 6 bases and the J gene lost 4 bases, with 15 bases spanning the gap. The CDR3 spans 14 residues. Per the germline V gene, CDR1 is SEHNR and CDR2 is FQNEAQ (reference sequence). The CDR3 nucleotides read TGTGCCAGCAGTGGGCGGGTGAACCTCTATGGCTACACCTTC. Translated: CASSGRVNLYGYTF.

The chain recombines TRBV28 with TRBJ2-2; D not resolved. This CDR3 region has 14 residues. The germline CDR1 and CDR2 sequences are MDHEN and SYDVKM. Trimming removed 6 bases from V and 0 bases from J, with 8 bases in between. CDR3 bases: TGTGCCAGCAGCACCGCCCCGAACACCGGGGAGCTGTTTTTT. This sequence encodes CASSTAPNTGELFF.

The CDR3 coding sequence is TGTGCCAGAAGCTTAGCACTGGCGGATACGCAGTATTTT. This sequence encodes CARSLALADTQYF. The chain recombines TRBV7-5 with TRBJ2-3. TRBV7-5 is given as a pseudogene. This CDR3 comprises 13 residues.

The chain links TRBV5-1 to TRBJ2-7; D is possibly TRBD1 or TRBD2 (5 bases each). The CDR3 extends over 15 amino acids. The V end lost 4 bases, the J end lost 5 bases, and 19 bases lay between the germline ends. Looked up from germline, CDR1 is SGHRS and CDR2 is YFSETQ. The DNA for the CDR3 is TGCGCCAGCAGCCCAAGCGGCAGGGCGGGCGACGAGCAGTACTTC. Translating it yields CASSPSGRAGDEQYF.

The V and J genes are TRBV2 and TRBJ1-4; no clear D. Trimming removed 5 bases from V and 1 base from J, with 11 bases in between. Germline-derived CDR1 and CDR2 are SNHLY and FYNNEI. The CDR3 runs 15 residues. The CDR3: CASSINPGTNEKLFF. Here the CDR3 DNA reads TGTGCCAGCAGTATTAATCCGGGAACTAATGAAAAACTGTTTTTT.

This sequence joins TRBV5-1 and TRBJ2-6; the D is unclear. Per the germline V gene, CDR1 is SGHRS and CDR2 is YFSETQ. Trimming removed 4 bases from V and 0 bases from J, with 5 bases in between. This CDR3 comprises 14 residues. The CDR3 is CASSQSSGANVLTF. The CDR3 DNA is TGCGCCAGCAGCCAAAGCTCTGGGGCCAACGTCCTGACTTTC.

This clone was detected only a few times. The chain links TRBV28 to TRBJ1-5; no clear D. V lost 3 bases, J lost 7 bases, and 7 bases lay in between. Germline lookup yields CDR1 MDHEN and CDR2 SYDVKM. CDR3 size: 12 residues. The chain's CDR3 is CASSFGKQPQHF. The CDR3 DNA reads TGTGCCAGCAGTTTTGGGAAGCAGCCCCAGCATTTT.

As DNA, the CDR3 is TGTGCCAGCAGCGGAGGACTAGCGGTAGGGAATGAGCAGTTCTTC. Its translation is CASSGGLAVGNEQFF. The chain recombines TRBV9 with TRBJ2-1; 10 bases line up with TRBD2. This CDR3 is built from 15 residues. CDR1 is SGDLS and CDR2 is YYNGEE in the germline V gene. Unmatched junction bases numbered 7, after V lost 3 bases and J lost 7 bases.

This sequence joins TRBV28 and TRBJ2-3, with 7 bases matching TRBD2. Germline CDR1 and CDR2: MDHEN and SYDVKM. V trimming: 8 bases; J trimming: 0 bases; junction bases outside the gene matches: 2. This CDR3 has 13 amino acids. The DNA of the CDR3 is TGTGCCAGCTCAGCGGGAAGCACAGATACGCAGTATTTT. The encoded protein is CASSAGSTDTQYF.

The J gene is TRBJ2-1, the V gene TRBV11-2; 11 nucleotides agree with TRBD2. The CDR3 runs 16 residues. V lost 1 base to trimming and J lost 6 bases; unmatched junction nucleotides: 5. The germline gives CDR1 SGHAT, CDR2 FQNNGV. The CDR3 region is CASSLVLAGVTNEQFF. In nucleotides, the CDR3 is TGTGCCAGCAGCTTAGTACTAGCGGGAGTAACCAATGAGCAGTTCTTC. The full variable domain, rest sourced from reference TRBV11-2 and TRBJ2-1, is EAGVAQSPRYKIIEKRQSVAFWCNPISGHATLYWYQQILGQGPKLLIQFQNNGVVDDSQLPKDRFSAERLKGVDSTLKIQPAKLEDSAVYLCASSLVLAGVTNEQFFGPGTRLTVL.

This sequence joins TRBV7-8 and TRBJ2-1; 8 bases match TRBD2. In germline, CDR1 is SGHVS, CDR2 FQNEAQ. The V and J ends lost 5 bases and 4 bases, in that order; junction bases with no gene match: 10. The CDR3 runs 16 residues. CDR3 in DNA: TGTGCCAGCAGCCCATATAGGACGGGGGGGTACAATGAGCAGTTCTTC. It encodes CASSPYRTGGYNEQFF.

The V gene is TRBV5-4, the J gene TRBJ2-2; D unclear. Looked up from germline, CDR1 is SGHNT and CDR2 is YYREEE (reference sequence). There are 15 residues in the CDR3. V gave up 3 bases and J gave up 1 base, with 10 bases separating them. This chain's CDR3 is CASSSRIMNTGELFF. CDR3 nucleotide sequence: TGTGCCAGCAGCTCCAGGATCATGAACACCGGGGAGCTGTTTTTT.

The chain employs TRBV5-6 and TRBJ1-1; D gene uncertain. The CDR3 runs to 13 residues. CDR1 and CDR2 from the germline V gene are SGHDT and YYEEEE. V dropped 0 bases and J dropped 3 bases, with 6 bases sitting between them. This CDR3 is CASSLGRDTEAFF. Written as DNA, the CDR3 is TGTGCCAGCAGCTTGGGTAGGGACACTGAAGCTTTCTTT.

The chain couples TRBV6-6 to TRBJ2-1; no clear D gene. In germline, CDR1 is MNHNY, CDR2 SVGAGI (reference sequence). Trimming shortened V by 7 bases and J by 6 bases, and 7 bases separated the two germline ends. The CDR3 length is 11 residues. The CDR3 loop is CASIASNEQFF. Here the CDR3 DNA reads TGTGCCAGCATTGCCTCCAATGAGCAGTTCTTC.

This chain uses TRBV10-3 with TRBJ1-6; TRBD1 matches at 9 bases. This CDR3 is 16 amino acids long. Trimming at V came to 6 bases and at J to 6 bases, leaving 9 bases not matched to a gene. Germline loops: CDR1 ENHRY, CDR2 SYGVKD. CDR3 amino acids: CAISGTGGFSNSPLHF. CDR3 DNA: TGTGCCATCAGCGGAACAGGGGGCTTCTCTAATTCACCCCTCCACTTT.

The chain combines TRBV11-2 with TRBJ2-2; perhaps TRBD2 as D (5 bases). The V and J ends lost 4 bases and 1 base respectively, with 10 bases between them. The CDR3 has 15 residues. From germline, CDR1 is SGHAT and CDR2 FQNNGV. CDR3 sequence reads: CASSYGLMNTGELFF. CDR3 DNA: TGTGCCAGCAGCTACGGACTCATGAACACCGGGGAGCTGTTTTTT.

The V and J genes are TRBV19 and TRBJ1-2; 7 bases align to TRBD1. V was clipped by 5 bases and J by 8 bases; unmatched bases: 5. Per germline, CDR1 LNHDA and CDR2 SQIVND (reference sequence). This CDR3 region has 12 residues. In nucleotides, the CDR3 is TGTGCCAGTAGTGGAGGGGGCAAGGGCTACACCTTC. Translation: CASSGGGKGYTF.

The rearrangement uses TRBV7-8 and TRBJ2-7, with D unclear. In germline, CDR1 is SGHVS, CDR2 FQNEAQ. V was pared by 1 base and J by 7 bases, with 14 bases between. CDR3 length: 14 amino acids. CDR3 sequence reads: CASSLGWLDGEQYF. The CDR3 DNA sequence: TGTGCCAGCAGCTTAGGGTGGCTAGACGGGGAGCAGTACTTC.

This rearrangement joins TRBV7-3 to TRBJ2-3; 7 bases align to TRBD2. Germline V gene lookup returns CDR1 SGHTA and CDR2 FQGTGA. The CDR3 contains 14 residues. V trimming: 2 bases; J trimming: 1 base; junction bases outside the gene matches: 0. The chain's CDR3 is CASSLREGTDTQYF. Here the CDR3 DNA reads TGTGCCAGCAGCTTACGGGAGGGCACAGATACGCAGTATTTT.

CDR3 sequence reads: CASRSGTSGRWEFF. The CDR3 region has the DNA TGCGCCAGCAGATCCGGGACTAGCGGGAGATGGGAGTTCTTC. V usage is TRBV5-1 and J usage is TRBJ2-1; TRBD2 agrees at 14 bases. V was pared by 5 bases and J by 14 bases, with 9 bases of the junction left unmatched. Per germline, CDR1 SGHRS and CDR2 YFSETQ. This CDR3 spans 14 amino acids.